This record looks at one T cell receptor (beta chain) sequence and its context. Its antigen is not identified. Since a much larger clone is just one base distant, this may be a read error. The entry originates in a study of T-cell reconstitution after alpha-beta-depleted transplantation in children. Study outcomes and limitations: T-cell counts and diversity were attributed mostly to newly produced T cells one year after transplant.

Germline V gives CDR1 DFQATT, CDR2 SNEGSKA (reference sequence). The CDR3 has 13 residues. Molecular barcoding with unique molecular identifiers was used for the TCRbeta library. In TCRdb, the PCR reads were re-called with MiXCR into one record per CDR3 protein. The sample lists 140,000 or so distinct CDR3 sequences, about 9% occurring once. The receptor's source is a female patient between 2 and 15 years old who had a stem cell transplant for congenital amegakaryocytic thrombocytopenia, so the T cells may come from the graft donor. The starting material was PBMCs, mostly from graft donor cells, obtained 180 days after TCRalphabeta/CD19-depleted stem cell transplant. The chain recombines TRBV20-1 with TRBJ1-5; unclear D gene. The CDR3 loop reads CSVRVGGNQPQHF. CDR3 DNA sequence: TGCAGTGTTAGAGTTGGAGGGAATCAGCCCCAGCATTTT.